Reported below is one TCR beta chain. The CDR3 is 15 residues long. V dropped 4 bases and J dropped 3; count of bases not matched to a gene: 7. Germline CDR1 reads SGHTA; CDR2 reads FQGNSA. These data belong to a study of T cell changes during pregnancy in multiple sclerosis. Here immunoSEQ multiplex PCR was the method, and the copy in TCRdb shows in-frame clones only, minus some. Of 68,000 or so clones in the sample, about 89% were seen once. This receptor was identified in a female donor with multiple sclerosis, enrolled in a pregnancy study. The V gene is TRBV7-2, the J gene TRBJ1-1, with 8 nucleotides matching TRBD1. Material: peripheral blood, obtained in the second trimester of pregnancy. The CDR3 DNA follows: TGTGCCAGCAGCTCCTACAGGGGGGCCCACACTGAAGCTTTCTTT. Encoded protein: CASSSYRGAHTEAFF.